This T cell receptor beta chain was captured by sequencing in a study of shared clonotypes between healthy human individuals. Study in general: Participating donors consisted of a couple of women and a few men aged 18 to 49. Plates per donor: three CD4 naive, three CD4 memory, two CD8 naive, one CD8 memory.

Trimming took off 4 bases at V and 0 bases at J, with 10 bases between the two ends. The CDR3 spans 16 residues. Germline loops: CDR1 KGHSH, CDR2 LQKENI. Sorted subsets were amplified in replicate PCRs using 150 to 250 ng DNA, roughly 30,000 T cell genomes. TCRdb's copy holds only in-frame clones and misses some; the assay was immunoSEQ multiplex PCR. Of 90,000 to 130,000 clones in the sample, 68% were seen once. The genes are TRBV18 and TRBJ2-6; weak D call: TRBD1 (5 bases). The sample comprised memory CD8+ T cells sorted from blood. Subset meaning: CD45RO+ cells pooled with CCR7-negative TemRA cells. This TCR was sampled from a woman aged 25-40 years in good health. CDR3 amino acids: CASSQQEISGANVLTF. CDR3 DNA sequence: TGTGCCAGCTCACAACAGGAGATCTCTGGGGCCAACGTCCTGACTTTC.